This T cell receptor (beta chain) was recovered during a study of T-cell reconstitution after alpha-beta-depleted transplantation in children. The study, taken as a whole, reports: Once a year had passed after transplant, T-cell counts and diversity came mostly from newly produced T cells. Alpha-beta T cells present about two months after transplant were reported to originate from several hundred expanded graft clones.

A library of TCRbeta sequences, prepared with unique molecular identifiers, was generated. TCRdb redid the calling of the PCR reads with MiXCR, one entry per CDR3 protein. The sample lists 45,000 to 70,000 distinct CDR3 sequences, approximately 43% occurring once. Points on this clonotype: What it binds is unknown.

V lost 4 bases to trimming and J lost 1 base, with 14 bases between them. From germline, CDR1 is MDHEN and CDR2 SYDVKM. The CDR3 consists of 16 residues. The rearrangement links TRBV28 to TRBJ1-5; no reliable D call. The clonotype was recovered from a male patient younger than 18 who had a stem cell transplant for acute lymphoblastic leukemia, so the T cells may come from the graft donor. Sequencing was performed on PBMCs, mostly from graft donor cells, taken 360 days after TCRalphabeta/CD19-depleted stem cell transplant. The CDR3 bases are TGTGCCAGCAGTTCGCCCCGGGGAGGAAGCAATCAGCCCCAGCATTTT. Its translation is CASSSPRGGSNQPQHF.